What follows are 20 T cell receptor beta chains derived from one specimen sequenced in a study of blood T cell repertoires in COVID-19. Profiling relied on immunoSEQ multiplex PCR, and the TCRdb table lists in-frame clones only, not all of them. Of about 98,000 clones in the sample, roughly nine tenths are singletons; the top ten hold about 5%. Input material: peripheral blood. The receptors come from a man in his 70s with acute or convalescent COVID-19.

This sequence joins TRBV5-1 and TRBJ1-1, with 8 bases lining up with TRBD1. Looked up from germline, CDR1 is SGHRS and CDR2 is YFSETQ. This CDR3 is built from 14 residues. V trimming: 4 bases; J trimming: 5 bases; junction bases outside the gene matches: 7. The CDR3 region is CASSPTDRGTEAFF. The DNA for the CDR3 is TGCGCCAGCAGCCCCACTGACAGGGGAACTGAAGCTTTCTTT.

The chain couples TRBV3-1 (or the pseudogene TRBV3-2) to TRBJ2-4; TRBD2 matches at 8 bases. Germline lookup yields CDR1 LGHDT and CDR2 YNNKEL (reference sequence). V shed 1 base, J shed 1 base, and the junction held 3 bases outside the gene matches. This CDR3 comprises 16 residues. CDR3 nucleotides: TGTGCCAGCAGCCAAGGAGCTAGCGGGGCCAAAAACATTCAGTACTTC. Protein sequence: CASSQGASGAKNIQYF.

J is TRBJ2-2 and V is TRBV20-1; 8 bases map to TRBD1. Trimming cost V 3 bases and J 5 bases; bases outside gene matches: 11. The CDR3 sequence is 16 residues long. Germline V gives CDR1 DFQATT, CDR2 SNEGSKA (reference sequence). CDR3 amino acids: CSASAGGARGTGELFF. CDR3 nucleotides: TGCAGTGCTAGTGCAGGGGGCGCAAGGGGTACCGGGGAGCTGTTTTTT.

The rearrangement joins TRBV7-9 to TRBJ2-1, with D possibly being TRBD2 (7 bases). V lost 4 bases and J lost 5, with 15 bases in between. There are 15 residues in the CDR3. From germline, CDR1 is SEHNR and CDR2 FQNEAQ (reference sequence). The CDR3 DNA reads TGTGCCAGCAGCTCCGGGGGGCACTTAAACAATGAGCAGTTCTTC. Protein sequence: CASSSGGHLNNEQFF.

The V gene is TRBV29-1, the J gene TRBJ1-2; D call uncertain. Germline-derived CDR1 and CDR2 are SQVTM and ANQGSEA. Between the trimmed V and J ends, which lost 4 bases and 0 bases, there was a span of 6 bases. The CDR3 is 12 residues long. Here the CDR3 DNA reads TGCAGCGTTGTAACACCTAACTATGGCTACACCTTC. Translated, it gives CSVVTPNYGYTF.

This clone was seen only once. This chain links TRBV10-3 with TRBJ1-5; D unclear. The CDR3 has 12 amino acids. Germline CDR1 ENHRY, CDR2 SYGVKD. Trimming took 3 bases from V and 4 from J, leaving 4 bases between them. The CDR3 bases are TGTGCCATCAGTGACGGGAATCAGCCCCAGCATTTT. This gives the protein CAISDGNQPQHF.

V gene TRBV18 combines with J gene TRBJ2-7; maybe TRBD1 (5 bases). V lost 5 bases and J 2 bases, leaving 10 bases between the germline ends. The CDR3 covers 13 residues. Germline CDR1 reads KGHSH; CDR2 reads LQKENI. The CDR3: CASSKQATYEQYF. In nucleotides, the CDR3 is TGTGCCAGCTCAAAACAGGCTACCTACGAGCAGTACTTC.

V gene TRBV29-1 combines with J gene TRBJ1-2, with D perhaps matching TRBD1 (6 bases). The CDR3 has 12 residues. The ends were cut back, 6 bases at V and 2 bases at J, with 10 bases in the middle. Looked up from germline, CDR1 is SQVTM and CDR2 is ANQGSEA. DNA of the CDR3: TGCAGCGTGAGGACAGCCAACTATGGCTACACCTTC. Its translation is CSVRTANYGYTF. The complete variable domain, with remaining parts taken from reference TRBV29-1 and TRBJ1-2, reads SAVISQKPSRDICQRGTSLTIQCQVDSQVTMMFWYRQQPGQSLTLIATANQGSEATYESGFVIDKFPISRPNLTFSTLTVSNMSPEDSSIYLCSVRTANYGYTFGSGTRLTVV.

This rearrangement joins TRBV5-5 to TRBJ1-2; 9 bases line up with TRBD1. Trimming removed 4 bases from V and 0 bases from J; junction bases left unmatched: 7. CDR1 and CDR2 from the germline V gene are SGHKS and YYEKEE (reference sequence). The CDR3 length is 16 residues. CDR3 region: CASSIRDRATNYGYTF. CDR3 in DNA: TGTGCCAGCAGCATCCGGGACAGGGCAACTAACTATGGCTACACCTTC.

The V call is TRBV25-1, the J call TRBJ1-4; 8 bases fit TRBD1. There are 15 residues in the CDR3. Looked up from germline, CDR1 is MGHDK and CDR2 is SYGVNS. V trimming: 5 bases; J trimming: 0 bases; junction bases outside the gene matches: 2. In nucleotides, the CDR3 is TGTGCCAGCAGTCAGACAGGGGCAACTAATGAAAAACTGTTTTTT. Encoded protein: CASSQTGATNEKLFF.

This rearrangement joins TRBV5-1 to TRBJ1-6; perhaps TRBD1 as D (6 bases). Germline-derived CDR1 and CDR2 are SGHRS and YFSETQ. Trimming left V 0 bases short and J 10 bases short, with 11 bases between. The CDR3 runs 14 residues. The CDR3, as DNA: TGCGCCAGCAGCTTGGAGACAGGTCAGTCACCCCTCCACTTT. Translation gives CASSLETGQSPLHF.

The chain carries TRBV29-1 and TRBJ2-5; D is unclear. CDR3 length: 11 residues. Germline loops: CDR1 SQVTM, CDR2 ANQGSEA. The ends were cut back, 1 base at V and 6 bases at J, with 6 bases in the middle. CDR3 loop: CSVEGRQTQYF. CDR3 sequence (DNA): TGCAGCGTTGAAGGGCGGCAGACCCAGTACTTC.

In this sample, this clone turned up once. V usage is TRBV4-1 and J usage is TRBJ2-3, with 7 bases matching TRBD1. Per the germline V gene, CDR1 is MGHRA and CDR2 is YSYEKL. CDR3 size: 15 residues. Trimming cost V 4 bases and J 0 bases; bases outside gene matches: 4. The CDR3 is CASSPRDRSTDTQYF. CDR3 bases: TGCGCCAGCAGCCCCCGGGACAGAAGCACAGATACGCAGTATTTT.

This clone is medium-sized by share. The genes are TRBV13 and TRBJ2-7; no clear D gene. Germline CDR1 reads PRHDT; CDR2 reads FYEKMQ (reference sequence). V lost 4 bases, J lost 1 base, and 11 bases lay in between. The CDR3 sequence is 14 residues long. The chain's CDR3 is CASSSRLDSYEQYF. The DNA of the CDR3 is TGTGCCAGCAGCTCCCGACTGGATTCCTACGAGCAGTACTTC. Complete variable domain (other parts from reference TRBV13 and TRBJ2-7): AAGVIQSPRHLIKEKRETATLKCYPIPRHDTVYWYQQGPGQDPQFLISFYEKMQSDKGSIPDRFSAQQFSDYHSELNMSSLELGDSALYFCASSSRLDSYEQYFGPGTRLTVT.

The chain recombines TRBV11-2 with TRBJ2-5; the match to TRBD2 covers 16 bases. The CDR3 has 18 amino acids. Germline V gene lookup returns CDR1 SGHAT and CDR2 FQNNGV. V lost 0 bases to trimming and J lost 5 bases; unmatched junction nucleotides: 6. The CDR3 loop reads CASSLDPGLAGGRETQYF. In nucleotides, the CDR3 is TGTGCCAGCAGCTTAGACCCGGGACTAGCGGGGGGGCGCGAGACCCAGTACTTC.

This chain's CDR3 is CAGADNSYNEQFF. CDR3 DNA sequence: TGTGCTGGGGCGGACAACTCCTACAATGAGCAGTTCTTC. The J gene is TRBJ2-1, the V gene TRBV28, with D possibly being TRBD1 (5 bases). Germline CDR1 MDHEN, CDR2 SYDVKM. CDR3 length equals 13 residues.

This clone has just one count. The rearrangement uses TRBV11-2 and TRBJ2-5; D is uncertain. Trimming removed 7 bases at V and 0 bases at J, with 9 bases between. Looked up from germline, CDR1 is SGHAT and CDR2 is FQNNGV. The CDR3 is made up of 13 amino acids. The CDR3, as DNA: TGTGCCAGCAACAAACACCACCAAGAGACCCAGTACTTC. Its protein product is CASNKHHQETQYF. The whole variable domain, filled in from reference TRBV11-2 and TRBJ2-5, reads EAGVAQSPRYKIIEKRQSVAFWCNPISGHATLYWYQQILGQGPKLLIQFQNNGVVDDSQLPKDRFSAERLKGVDSTLKIQPAKLEDSAVYLCASNKHHQETQYFGPGTRLLVL.

The CDR3 region is CASSPWTTSTDTQYF. Written as DNA, the CDR3 is TGTGCCAGCAGCCCTTGGACAACTAGCACAGATACGCAGTATTTT. The rearrangement links TRBV7-8 to TRBJ2-3; D perhaps matches TRBD1 (5 bases). Germline CDR1 reads SGHVS; CDR2 reads FQNEAQ. The CDR3 has 15 amino acids. V lost 5 bases and J lost 0, with 12 bases in between.

The chain links TRBV12-3 or TRBV12-4 to TRBJ1-6; no clear D. Trimming shortened V by 1 base and J by 15 bases, and 13 bases separated the two germline ends. CDR3 length equals 13 residues. The CDR3 coding sequence is TGTGCCAGCAGTTTAGGGGCCGGGGTCCTCCTCCACTTT. As protein: CASSLGAGVLLHF.

The chain couples TRBV28 to TRBJ2-5, with unresolved D. The CDR3 runs to 12 residues. The germline CDR1 and CDR2 sequences are MDHEN and SYDVKM. V shed 6 bases and J shed 6 bases, with 11 bases lying between them. CDR3: CASREGGKTQYF. The CDR3 DNA follows: TGTGCCAGCAGGGAAGGCGGAAAGACCCAGTACTTC.